This entry lists 13 T cell receptor beta chains sequenced from one sample in a study of response to subunit inactivated influenza vaccine. TCRdb recomputed calls from the RT-PCR reads with MiXCR, one row per CDR3 protein. The sample includes a few hundred thousand distinct CDR3 sequences, around 15% of them seen just once. The starting material was PBMCs from blood, obtained approximately 12 days after vaccination. The source is a man aged 45-65 years who received an inactivated influenza vaccine.

This clonotype was observed a few times. This chain joins TRBV7-2 and TRBJ1-4, with 9 bases lining up with TRBD1. Germline-derived CDR1 and CDR2 are SGHTA and FQGNSA. CDR3 length: 15 residues. V trimming: 3 bases; J trimming: 7 bases; junction bases outside the gene matches: 6. The CDR3 DNA is TGTGCCAGCAGCTTCACAGGGGGCGCGAGTGAAAAACTGTTTTTT. Residues: CASSFTGGASEKLFF. Looking up the rest from reference TRBV7-2 and TRBJ1-4 gives the full variable domain: GAGVSQSPSNKVTEKGKDVELRCDPISGHTALYWYRQSLGQGLEFLIYFQGNSAPDKSGLPSDRFSAERTGGSVSTLTIQRTQQEDSAVYLCASSFTGGASEKLFFGSGTQLSVL.

This chain links TRBV7-2 with TRBJ2-7; 9 bases fit TRBD2. This CDR3 contains 15 residues. The J segment lost 1 base and the V segment lost 1 base, leaving 2 bases of the junction unmatched. Germline loops: CDR1 SGHTA, CDR2 FQGNSA. CDR3 DNA: TGTGCCAGCAGCTTAGAAAGCGGGAGGTCCTACGAGCAGTACTTC. Protein product: CASSLESGRSYEQYF.

In its sample, this clonotype was seen a few times. The chain recombines TRBV7-3 with TRBJ1-4, with D tentatively TRBD1 (5 bases). V was trimmed by 6 bases and J by 0 bases, leaving 17 bases between them. CDR1 is SGHTA and CDR2 is FQGTGA in the germline V gene. This CDR3 has 17 residues. This chain's CDR3 is CASSGPGLRSTNEKLFF. The CDR3 DNA sequence: TGTGCCAGCAGTGGGCCGGGACTAAGATCAACTAATGAAAAACTGTTTTTT.

V is TRBV7-9 and J is TRBJ2-5, with a weak D call TRBD2 (6 bases). V was clipped by 4 bases and J by 2 bases, with 14 bases between them. This CDR3 has 15 amino acids. Germline V CDR1 and CDR2: SEHNR, FQNEAQ (reference sequence). CDR3 in DNA: TGTGCCAGCAGCTCCCCCTGGGGGGAACAAGAGACCCAGTACTTC. It yields the protein CASSSPWGEQETQYF.

The V and J genes are TRBV20-1 and TRBJ1-3; the D gene is possibly TRBD1 (5 bases). The V gene's germline CDR1 is DFQATT and CDR2 SNEGSKA (reference sequence). The V and J ends lost 6 bases and 3 bases respectively, with 21 bases between them. This CDR3 is 16 amino acids long. CDR3 protein: CSARAGGSSGGNTIYF. The CDR3 DNA reads TGCAGTGCACGCGCCGGGGGTTCCTCGGGTGGAAACACCATATATTTT.

In this sample, this clonotype turned up many times. V usage is TRBV20-1 and J usage is TRBJ2-5; TRBD2 aligns across 10 bases. This CDR3 has 15 amino acids. V dropped 1 base and J dropped 2; count of bases not matched to a gene: 4. CDR1 DFQATT and CDR2 SNEGSKA come from the germline V gene (reference sequence). CDR3 DNA: TGCAGTGCTAGAGGCTCAGCGGGGGGGCAAGAGACCCAGTACTTC. This encodes CSARGSAGGQETQYF.

The chain links TRBV30 to TRBJ1-2; D perhaps matches TRBD1 (5 bases). The CDR3 is 14 residues long. V lost 2 bases to trimming and J lost 2 bases, with 12 bases between them. The germline CDR1 and CDR2 sequences are GTSNPN and SVGIG (reference sequence). In DNA, the CDR3 is TGTGCCTGGAGTCATCGGGGGGAGAACTATGGCTACACCTTC. This translates into CAWSHRGENYGYTF.

The rearrangement links TRBV24-1 to TRBJ1-5; D unclear. Trimming took 3 bases from V and 5 from J, leaving 16 bases between them. This CDR3 has 16 amino acids. Germline-derived CDR1 and CDR2 are KGHDR and SFDVKD. Written as DNA, the CDR3 is TGTGCCACCAGTGATGGTGGGAACGGGTGGGATCAGCCCCAGCATTTT. This gives the protein CATSDGGNGWDQPQHF.

The V gene is TRBV30, the J gene TRBJ2-1; D is unresolved. V lost 2 bases, J lost 10 bases, and 9 bases lay in between. CDR1 is GTSNPN, CDR2 SVGIG, per germline (reference sequence). The CDR3 loop spans 11 amino acids. The CDR3 region is CAWSTLTEQFF. The CDR3, as DNA: TGTGCCTGGAGTACCCTCACCGAGCAGTTCTTC.

This clonotype has just a few counts. V gene TRBV20-1 combines with J gene TRBJ2-5, with TRBD2 identical over 11 bases. V was pared by 6 bases and J by 4 bases, with 7 bases of the junction left unmatched. This CDR3 has 14 residues. The germline CDR1 and CDR2 sequences are DFQATT and SNEGSKA (reference sequence). The CDR3 spells CSATSGRGRETQYF. The CDR3 nucleotides are TGCAGTGCCACTAGCGGGAGAGGGAGAGAGACCCAGTACTTC.

This clonotype was seen ten or more times. The V gene is TRBV12-3 or TRBV12-4, the J gene TRBJ2-7; D is unresolved. V was pared by 1 base and J by 5 bases, with 6 bases between. This CDR3 is 12 amino acids long. For the CDR3, the DNA is TGTGCCAGCAGTTTAGGTCTACACGAGCAGTACTTC. This codes for CASSLGLHEQYF.

The chain carries TRBV3-1 and TRBJ1-1; tentative D call: TRBD1 (6 bases). CDR3 length: 14 amino acids. V was shortened by 2 bases and J by 4 bases, with 11 bases between the two germline ends. Germline CDR1 is LGHDT and CDR2 is YNNKEL (reference sequence). The CDR3 nucleotides are TGTGCCAGCAGCCAACCCAGGGGCGGCACTGAAGCTTTCTTT. It encodes CASSQPRGGTEAFF.

This clonotype was observed a few times. The chain joins TRBV7-2 to TRBJ1-1; 7 bases fit TRBD1. This CDR3 has 14 amino acids. The ends lost 6 bases at V and 0 bases at J; junction bases unmatched: 4. Germline V gives CDR1 SGHTA, CDR2 FQGNSA. The chain's CDR3 is CASRSGQMNTEAFF. As DNA, the CDR3 is TGTGCCAGCAGGTCGGGACAGATGAACACTGAAGCTTTCTTT.